This record looks at one T cell receptor (beta chain) sequence and its context. Followed over time, Seattle patients had been enrolled while infection was active. The CDR3 length is 11 residues. V gave up 0 bases and J gave up 5 bases, with 4 bases separating them. The germline gives CDR1 GTSNPN, CDR2 SVGIG (reference sequence). Measured with immunoSEQ multiplex PCR; TCRdb has only the in-frame clones, and not every one. This table holds 400,000 to 450,000 clones, approximately 91% found once. This specimen belongs to a study of blood T cell repertoires in COVID-19. Study-wide context: The United States, Italy and Spain were the sources of the acute and convalescent COVID-19 samples.

The specimen was peripheral blood. J is TRBJ2-5 and V is TRBV30; D is unresolved. The receptor was isolated from a woman aged 40 to 50 with COVID-19, enrolled during active disease. The CDR3 loop reads CAWSVGETQYF. CDR3 nucleotides: TGTGCCTGGAGTGTCGGGGAGACCCAGTACTTC.